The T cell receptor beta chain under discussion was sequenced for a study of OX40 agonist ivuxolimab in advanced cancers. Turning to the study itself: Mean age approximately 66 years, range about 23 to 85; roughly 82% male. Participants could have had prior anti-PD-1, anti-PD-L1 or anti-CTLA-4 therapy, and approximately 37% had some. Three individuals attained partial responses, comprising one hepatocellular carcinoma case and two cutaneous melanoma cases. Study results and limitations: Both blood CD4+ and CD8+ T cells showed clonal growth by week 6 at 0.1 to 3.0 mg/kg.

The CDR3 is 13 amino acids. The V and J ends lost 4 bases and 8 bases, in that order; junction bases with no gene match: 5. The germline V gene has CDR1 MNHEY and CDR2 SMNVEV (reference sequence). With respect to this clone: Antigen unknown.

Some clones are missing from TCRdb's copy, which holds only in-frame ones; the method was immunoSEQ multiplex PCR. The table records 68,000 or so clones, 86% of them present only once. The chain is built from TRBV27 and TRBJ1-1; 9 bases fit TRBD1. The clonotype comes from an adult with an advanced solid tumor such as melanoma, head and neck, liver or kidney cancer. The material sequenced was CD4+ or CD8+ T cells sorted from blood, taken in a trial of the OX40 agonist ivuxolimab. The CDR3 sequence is CASSSNRGQEAFF. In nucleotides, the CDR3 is TGTGCCAGCAGTTCGAACAGGGGGCAGGAAGCTTTCTTT.